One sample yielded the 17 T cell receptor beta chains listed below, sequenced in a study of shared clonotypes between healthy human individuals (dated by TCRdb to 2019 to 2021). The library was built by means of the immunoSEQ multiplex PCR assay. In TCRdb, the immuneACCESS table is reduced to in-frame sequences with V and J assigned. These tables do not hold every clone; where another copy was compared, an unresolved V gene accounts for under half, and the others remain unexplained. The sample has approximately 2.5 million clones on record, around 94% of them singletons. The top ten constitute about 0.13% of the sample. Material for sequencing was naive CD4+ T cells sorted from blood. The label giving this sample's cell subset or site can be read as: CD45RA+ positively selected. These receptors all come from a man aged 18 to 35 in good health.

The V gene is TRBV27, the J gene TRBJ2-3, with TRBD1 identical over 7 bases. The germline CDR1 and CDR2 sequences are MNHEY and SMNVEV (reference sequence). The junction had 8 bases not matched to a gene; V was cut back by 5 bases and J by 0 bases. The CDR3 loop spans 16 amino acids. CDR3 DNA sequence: TGTGCCAGCAGTGCCCGGACAGGAAGCAGCACAGATACGCAGTATTTT. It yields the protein CASSARTGSSTDTQYF.

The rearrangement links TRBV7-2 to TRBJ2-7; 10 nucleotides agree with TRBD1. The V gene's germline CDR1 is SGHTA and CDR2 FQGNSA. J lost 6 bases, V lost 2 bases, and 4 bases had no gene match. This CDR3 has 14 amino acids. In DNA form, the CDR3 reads TGTGCCAGCAGCTTATTGACAGGGGGCTCCGAGCAGTACTTC. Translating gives CASSLLTGGSEQYF.

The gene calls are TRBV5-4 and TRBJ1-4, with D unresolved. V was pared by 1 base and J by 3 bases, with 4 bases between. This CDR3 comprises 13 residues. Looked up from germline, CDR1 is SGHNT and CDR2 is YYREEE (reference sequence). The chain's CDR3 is CASSLPPNEKLFF. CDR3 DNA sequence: TGTGCCAGCAGCTTGCCCCCTAATGAAAAACTGTTTTTT. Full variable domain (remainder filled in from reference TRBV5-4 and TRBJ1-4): ETGVTQSPTHLIKTRGQQVTLRCSSQSGHNTVSWYQQALGQGPQFIFQYYREEENGRGNFPPRFSGLQFPNYSSELNVNALELDDSALYLCASSLPPNEKLFFGSGTQLSVL.

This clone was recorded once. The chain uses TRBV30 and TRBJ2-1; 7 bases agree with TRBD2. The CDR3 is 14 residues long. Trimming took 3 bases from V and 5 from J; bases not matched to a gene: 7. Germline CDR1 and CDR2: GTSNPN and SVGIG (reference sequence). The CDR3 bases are TGTGCCTGGAGAGTTAGCGGGCTGAACAATGAGCAGTTCTTC. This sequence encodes CAWRVSGLNNEQFF.

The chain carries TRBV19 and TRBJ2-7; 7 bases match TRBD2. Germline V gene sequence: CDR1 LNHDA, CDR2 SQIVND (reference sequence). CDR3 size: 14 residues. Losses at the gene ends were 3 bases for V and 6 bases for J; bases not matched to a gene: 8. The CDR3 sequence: CASSIVGGVGEQYF. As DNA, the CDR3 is TGTGCCAGTAGTATTGTGGGGGGGGTCGGCGAGCAGTACTTC.

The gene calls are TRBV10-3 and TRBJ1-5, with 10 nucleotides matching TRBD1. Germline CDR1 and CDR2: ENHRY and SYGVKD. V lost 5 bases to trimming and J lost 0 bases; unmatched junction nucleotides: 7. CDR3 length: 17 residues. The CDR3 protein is CAISKGTGENSNQPQHF. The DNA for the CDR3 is TGTGCCATCAGTAAAGGGACAGGGGAGAATAGCAATCAGCCCCAGCATTTT.

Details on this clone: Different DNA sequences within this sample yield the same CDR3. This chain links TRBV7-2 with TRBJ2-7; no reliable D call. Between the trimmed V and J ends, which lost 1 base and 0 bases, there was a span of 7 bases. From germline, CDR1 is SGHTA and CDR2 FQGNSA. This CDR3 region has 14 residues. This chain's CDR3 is CASSLGPSSYEQYF. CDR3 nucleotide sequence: TGTGCCAGCAGCTTAGGCCCGAGCTCCTACGAGCAGTACTTC.

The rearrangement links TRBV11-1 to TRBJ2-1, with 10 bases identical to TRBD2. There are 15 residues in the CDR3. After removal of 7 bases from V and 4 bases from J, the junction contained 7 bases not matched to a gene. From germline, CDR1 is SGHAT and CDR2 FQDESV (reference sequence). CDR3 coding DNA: TGTGCCAGCACCTCCACTAGCGGGAATTACAATGAGCAGTTCTTC. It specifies CASTSTSGNYNEQFF.

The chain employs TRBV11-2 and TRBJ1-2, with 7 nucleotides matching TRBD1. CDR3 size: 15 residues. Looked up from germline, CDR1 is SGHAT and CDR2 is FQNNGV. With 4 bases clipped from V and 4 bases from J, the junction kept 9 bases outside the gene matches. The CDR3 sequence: CASSSHSRDSYGYTF. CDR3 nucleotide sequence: TGTGCCAGCAGCTCCCATAGTCGGGACAGCTATGGCTACACCTTC.

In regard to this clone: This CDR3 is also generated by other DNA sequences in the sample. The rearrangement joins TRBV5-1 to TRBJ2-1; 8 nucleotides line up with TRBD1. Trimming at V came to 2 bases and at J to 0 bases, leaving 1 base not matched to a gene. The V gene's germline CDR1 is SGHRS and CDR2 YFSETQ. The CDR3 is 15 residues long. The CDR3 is CASSLQGDSYNEQFF. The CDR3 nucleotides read TGCGCCAGCAGCTTACAGGGGGACTCCTACAATGAGCAGTTCTTC.

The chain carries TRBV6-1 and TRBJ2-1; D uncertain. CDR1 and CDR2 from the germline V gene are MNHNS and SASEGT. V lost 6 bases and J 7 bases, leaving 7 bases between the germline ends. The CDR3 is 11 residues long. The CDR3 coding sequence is TGTGCCAGCAGGAACCCGAATGAGCAGTTCTTC. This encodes CASRNPNEQFF.

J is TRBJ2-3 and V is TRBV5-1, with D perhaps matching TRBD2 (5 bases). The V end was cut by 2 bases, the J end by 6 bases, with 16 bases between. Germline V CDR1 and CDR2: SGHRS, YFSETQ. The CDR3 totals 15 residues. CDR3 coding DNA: TGCGCCAGCAGCTTAAGGCTAGCTTGGGCTGATACGCAGTATTTT. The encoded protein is CASSLRLAWADTQYF.

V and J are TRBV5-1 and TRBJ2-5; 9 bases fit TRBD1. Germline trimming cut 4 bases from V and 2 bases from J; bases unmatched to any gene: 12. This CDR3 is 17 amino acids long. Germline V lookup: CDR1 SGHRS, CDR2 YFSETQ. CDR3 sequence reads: CASSQPGQGWTQETQYF. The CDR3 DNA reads TGCGCCAGCAGCCAACCGGGACAGGGTTGGACTCAAGAGACCCAGTACTTC. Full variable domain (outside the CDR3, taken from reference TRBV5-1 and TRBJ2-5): KAGVTQTPRYLIKTRGQQVTLSCSPISGHRSVSWYQQTPGQGLQFLFEYFSETQRNKGNFPGRFSGRQFSNSRSEMNVSTLELGDSALYLCASSQPGQGWTQETQYFGPGTRLLVL.

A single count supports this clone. The CDR3: CAWSLRRLNTEAFF. The CDR3 DNA is TGTGCCTGGAGCCTCAGGAGACTGAACACTGAAGCTTTCTTT. The J gene is TRBJ1-1, the V gene TRBV30; D ambiguous. The germline V gene encodes CDR1 GTSNPN and CDR2 SVGIG (reference sequence). The CDR3 has 14 amino acids. Trimming took 3 bases from V and 0 from J, leaving 11 bases between them. The whole variable domain, remainder taken from reference TRBV30 and TRBJ1-1, is SQTIHQWPATLVQPVGSPLSLECTVEGTSNPNLYWYRQAAGRGLQLLFYSVGIGQISSEVPQNLSASRPQDRQFILSSKKLLLSDSGFYLCAWSLRRLNTEAFFGQGTRLTVV.

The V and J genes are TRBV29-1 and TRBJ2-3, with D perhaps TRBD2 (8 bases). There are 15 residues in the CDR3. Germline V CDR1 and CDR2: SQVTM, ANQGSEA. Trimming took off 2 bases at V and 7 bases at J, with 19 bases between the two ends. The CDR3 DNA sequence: TGCAGCGTTGAACAGGGACTAGGGGGCCCCTATACGCAGTATTTT. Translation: CSVEQGLGGPYTQYF.

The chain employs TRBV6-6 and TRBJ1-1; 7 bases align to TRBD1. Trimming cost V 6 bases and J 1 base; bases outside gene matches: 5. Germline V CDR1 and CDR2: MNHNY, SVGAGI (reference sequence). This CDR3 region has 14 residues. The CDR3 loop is CASRWGTENTEAFF. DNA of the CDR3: TGTGCCAGCAGGTGGGGGACAGAGAACACTGAAGCTTTCTTT.

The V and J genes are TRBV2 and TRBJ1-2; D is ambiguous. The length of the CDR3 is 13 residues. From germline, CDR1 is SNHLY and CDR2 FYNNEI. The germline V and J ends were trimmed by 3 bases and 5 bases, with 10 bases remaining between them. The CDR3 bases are TGTGCCAGCAGTGATTTCACCTCGTATGGCTACACCTTC. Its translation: CASSDFTSYGYTF.